One sample yielded the 20 T cell receptor beta chains listed below, sequenced in a study of T cells in Graves' hyperthyroidism and ophthalmopathy (dated by TCRdb to about 2019). The library was made by multiplex PCR. The instrument was an Illumina HiSeq 2000. Amplification of TCR beta CDR3 regions was carried out from RNA transcripts. A first-round RT-PCR of the TCR CDR3 used the HTBI primer set with the Qiagen OneStep RT-PCR kit. The public sequencing data were trimmed at Q25 with fastp and processed into clonotypes with MiXCR by TCRdb, which kept only in-frame beta chains. Entries are consolidated by CDR3 protein sequence, retaining the most common genes and DNA. Within this sample are around 450,000 distinct CDR3 sequences, with around 16% of them counted one time only. Roughly 13% of the sample is held by the ten biggest clonotypes. The source material was blood. Receptor source: a woman aged 18-35 years with Graves' hyperthyroidism.

The chain employs TRBV25-1 and TRBJ1-2, with TRBD1 matching over 7 bases. V lost 0 bases to trimming and J lost 4 bases; unmatched junction nucleotides: 17. Germline CDR1 and CDR2: MGHDK and SYGVNS. The CDR3 consists of 19 residues. The CDR3 spells CASSEYIGTVAREPYGYTF. The CDR3 region has the DNA TGTGCCAGCAGTGAATATATAGGGACAGTGGCCCGCGAACCCTATGGCTACACCTTC.

The table lists this clonotype with many counts. This rearrangement joins TRBV27 to TRBJ1-1; 8 bases map to TRBD1. The CDR3 contains 15 residues. The J segment lost 0 bases and the V segment lost 4 bases, leaving 4 bases of the junction unmatched. Germline CDR1 MNHEY, CDR2 SMNVEV (reference sequence). The CDR3: CASSSTGDLNTEAFF. CDR3 DNA sequence: TGTGCCAGCAGTTCGACAGGGGACCTGAACACTGAAGCTTTCTTT.

This clonotype was counted at least ten times. V usage is TRBV12-3 or TRBV12-4 and J usage is TRBJ2-4, with 7 bases aligning to TRBD2. There are 19 residues in the CDR3. V was clipped by 5 bases and J by 0 bases; unmatched bases: 16. This CDR3 is CASSLGGHLRSLAKNIQYF. The CDR3 bases are TGTGCCAGCAGTCTGGGAGGGCACCTGCGGTCACTAGCCAAAAACATTCAGTACTTC.

The V call is TRBV12-3 or TRBV12-4, the J call TRBJ2-2, with 9 bases matching TRBD1. CDR3 length: 12 amino acids. V shed 5 bases and J 15 bases; nucleotides not matched to a gene: 7. The CDR3 reads CASSPGTGWMFF. The DNA for the CDR3 is TGTGCCAGCAGTCCCGGGACAGGGTGGATGTTTTTT.

In its sample, this clonotype was seen many times. The V and J genes are TRBV10-3 and TRBJ1-1, with D uncertain. Germline lookup yields CDR1 ENHRY and CDR2 SYGVKD. Trimming left V 4 bases short and J 1 base short, with 7 bases between. CDR3 length equals 13 residues. CDR3 region: CAISVESNTEAFF. CDR3 bases: TGTGCCATCAGTGTCGAATCGAACACTGAAGCTTTCTTT.

This clonotype was seen a few times. The V gene is TRBV5-1, the J gene TRBJ2-3, with 8 nucleotides matching TRBD2. The V segment lost 6 bases and the J segment 3 bases; nucleotides outside the gene matches: 6. The germline V gene has CDR1 SGHRS and CDR2 YFSETQ. The CDR3 has 14 residues. CDR3 region: CASTPREGTDTQYF. The DNA for the CDR3 is TGCGCCAGCACCCCTCGGGAGGGAACAGATACGCAGTATTTT.

The V and J genes are TRBV28 and TRBJ1-3, with D perhaps TRBD1 (5 bases). Germline V gene sequence: CDR1 MDHEN, CDR2 SYDVKM. The CDR3 sequence is 16 residues long. Trimming took off 0 bases at V and 1 base at J, with 10 bases between the two ends. CDR3 sequence (DNA): TGTGCCAGCAGTTTATGGTCGGGGGATTCTGGAAACACCATATATTTT. Translating it yields CASSLWSGDSGNTIYF.

In its sample, this clonotype was seen many times. The V gene is TRBV19, the J gene TRBJ2-1; 12 bases line up with TRBD2. CDR3 length equals 18 residues. The germline gives CDR1 LNHDA, CDR2 SQIVND (reference sequence). J lost 5 bases, V lost 4 bases, and 12 bases had no gene match. As DNA, the CDR3 is TGTGCCAGTAGTACCCTAGCGGGGGGGCCGACCCCCCACAATGAGCAGTTCTTC. Encoded protein: CASSTLAGGPTPHNEQFF.

This clonotype was counted many times. The chain recombines TRBV28 with TRBJ2-7, with TRBD2 as a possible D gene (7 bases). This CDR3 has 15 amino acids. V lost 3 bases, J lost 4 bases, and 16 bases lay in between. CDR1 and CDR2 (germline): MDHEN, SYDVKM. The CDR3, as DNA: TGTGCCAGCAGTTTTCGGGGGGCGATTTGGTACGAGCAGTACTTC. Protein: CASSFRGAIWYEQYF.

This clonotype occurred many times. The chain has TRBV20-1 and TRBJ1-2, with D maybe TRBD1 (5 bases). The ends were cut back, 7 bases at V and 7 bases at J, with 25 bases in the middle. The germline V gene has CDR1 DFQATT and CDR2 SNEGSKA (reference sequence). The CDR3 sequence is 15 residues long. The DNA for the CDR3 is TGCAGTGTCAGTGCGGCAGGGAGAAGGAGGAGTGGCTACACCTTC. It codes for CSVSAAGRRRSGYTF.

This clonotype was counted a single time. The chain carries TRBV27 and TRBJ2-7, with D perhaps matching TRBD2 (6 bases). The J call may not be correct, given that the DNA end is closer to TRBJ2-1. Germline V gives CDR1 MNHEY, CDR2 SMNVEV (reference sequence). This CDR3 spans 15 amino acids. CDR3 in amino acids: CASSLTGEVSYEQFF. CDR3 nucleotides: TGTGCCAGCAGTTTAACGGGAGAGGTTTCCTACGAGCAGTTCTTC.

In its sample, this clonotype was seen many times. V is TRBV7-3 and J is TRBJ2-7; the D gene is possibly TRBD1 (5 bases). Per the germline V gene, CDR1 is SGHTA and CDR2 is FQGTGA. Trimming cost V 0 bases and J 4 bases, with 13 bases left between them. The CDR3 is 15 residues long. The CDR3 here is CASSLTPGSPYEQYF. The CDR3 coding sequence is TGTGCCAGCAGCTTAACCCCAGGGTCCCCTTACGAGCAGTACTTC.

The sample holds many counts of this clonotype. This rearrangement joins TRBV7-9 to TRBJ2-5, with a tentative D call TRBD2 (5 bases). V lost 5 bases and J 1 base, leaving 11 bases between the germline ends. There are 14 residues in the CDR3. Germline V gene lookup returns CDR1 SEHNR and CDR2 FQNEAQ (reference sequence). CDR3 region: CASSAREIQETQYF. In DNA, the CDR3 is TGTGCCAGCAGCGCCCGGGAAATCCAAGAGACCCAGTACTTC.

The table lists this clonotype with many counts. This chain's CDR3 is CASSPSPGSGELFF. The CDR3 DNA is TGTGCCAGCAGCCCCTCCCCCGGGTCCGGGGAGCTGTTTTTT. This chain uses TRBV11-2 with TRBJ2-2; D ambiguous. V was trimmed by 5 bases and J by 6 bases, leaving 13 bases between them. Germline CDR1 and CDR2: SGHAT and FQNNGV. The CDR3 has 14 residues. The full variable domain, its missing parts supplied by reference TRBV11-2 and TRBJ2-2, is EAGVAQSPRYKIIEKRQSVAFWCNPISGHATLYWYQQILGQGPKLLIQFQNNGVVDDSQLPKDRFSAERLKGVDSTLKIQPAKLEDSAVYLCASSPSPGSGELFFGEGSRLTVL.

This clonotype was observed a handful of times. The gene calls are TRBV28 and TRBJ2-5, with 9 positions matching TRBD1. The CDR3 is 17 amino acids. The germline gives CDR1 MDHEN, CDR2 SYDVKM. V shed 7 bases, J shed 4 bases, and the junction held 16 bases outside the gene matches. The CDR3 loop reads CASTGPQGQGSAETQYF. DNA of the CDR3: TGTGCCAGCACCGGCCCCCAGGGACAGGGATCCGCAGAGACCCAGTACTTC.

This clonotype was observed at least ten times. V and J are TRBV6-2 or TRBV6-3 and TRBJ2-5; tentative D call: TRBD2 (5 bases). The CDR3 length is 17 residues. Trimming pared 2 bases from V and 5 bases from J, leaving 21 bases between. CDR1 and CDR2 from the germline V gene are MNHEY and SVGEGT. CDR3 DNA sequence: TGTGCCAGCAGTTACGGAATCCTAGCCCCTAAGCGGGAGACCCAGTACTTC. Amino acid sequence: CASSYGILAPKRETQYF.

This sequence joins TRBV4-3 and TRBJ2-1, with 7 bases that match TRBD2. This CDR3 is built from 17 residues. Germline loops: CDR1 LGHNA, CDR2 YSLEER. The V and J ends lost 0 bases and 1 base, in that order; junction bases with no gene match: 6. DNA for the CDR3: TGCGCCAGCAGCCAAGATCTGGCTAGCGGATCCTACAATGAGCAGTTCTTC. This translates into CASSQDLASGSYNEQFF.

This clonotype came up a few times. The chain has TRBV4-3 and TRBJ2-5; perhaps TRBD2 as D (5 bases). Trimming removed 1 base from V and 1 base from J, with 10 bases in between. CDR1 is LGHNA and CDR2 is YSLEER in the germline V gene. This CDR3 is 15 amino acids long. CDR3 coding DNA: TGCGCCAGCAGCCAAGCCTGGGCGGGCCAAGAGACCCAGTACTTC. Residues: CASSQAWAGQETQYF.

The gene calls are TRBV12-3 or TRBV12-4 and TRBJ2-2; D possibly uses TRBD1 or TRBD2 (5 bases each). The CDR3 runs 16 residues. Trimming removed 6 bases at V and 2 bases at J, with 16 bases between. The CDR3 region is CASSLRLGVNTGELFF. CDR3 DNA sequence: TGTGCCAGCAGCCTCCGGTTGGGGGTTAACACCGGGGAGCTGTTTTTT.

Only a few counts were recorded for this clonotype. Because it lacks the conserved phenylalanine or tryptophan at the end, this CDR3 is likely a read error. V is TRBV18 and J is TRBJ1-1; a weak D match, TRBD1 (5 bases). With 6 bases removed from V and 0 bases from J, the gap between germline ends came to 17 bases. Germline CDR1 KGHSH, CDR2 LQKENI. The CDR3 consists of 16 residues. Here the CDR3 reads CASSGGVTTMNTEAFL. The CDR3 DNA reads TGTGCCAGCTCTGGGGGGGTCACCACCATGAACACTGAAGCTTTCCTT.